The 31 T cell receptor beta chains given below trace back to one sample, sequenced in a study of graft-versus-host responses after intestinal transplantation. Their antigens remain unidentified. Profiled with immunoSEQ multiplex PCR; TCRdb holds only in-frame clones, not every one. This table holds about 91,000 clones, around 93% found once. The material sequenced was unstimulated CD4+ T cells sorted from spleen or lymph node cells, taken before transplant. Source of these receptors: a human donor who was the organ donor for an intestinal transplant.

The chain joins TRBV30 to TRBJ2-1, with TRBD1 as a possible D gene (6 bases). Germline V gene sequence: CDR1 GTSNPN, CDR2 SVGIG (reference sequence). The CDR3 is 14 amino acids. Deletions cut 4 bases from V and 1 base from J, with 11 bases between. CDR3 in DNA: TGTGCCTGGAAAGGGGGAAGGTCCTACAATGAGCAGTTCTTC. Translating gives CAWKGGRSYNEQFF.

This rearrangement joins TRBV15 to TRBJ1-5, with D maybe TRBD1 (6 bases). Deletions cut 0 bases from V and 7 bases from J, with 10 bases between. In germline, CDR1 is LNHNV, CDR2 YYDKDF (reference sequence). This CDR3 contains 14 residues. DNA of the CDR3: TGTGCCACCAGCAGAGAGGGGGCTCGGCAGCCCCAGCATTTT. Protein product: CATSREGARQPQHF.

The chain employs TRBV28 and TRBJ2-1; D remains ambiguous. Germline V CDR1 and CDR2: MDHEN, SYDVKM. Deletions cut 7 bases from V and 8 bases from J, with 21 bases between. The length of the CDR3 is 15 residues. In DNA form, the CDR3 reads TGTGCCAGCACCTCGCAGACCCCGTATGGAGATGAGCAGTTCTTC. This sequence encodes CASTSQTPYGDEQFF.

J is TRBJ1-4 and V is TRBV7-9; 8 bases align to TRBD1. V lost 1 base to trimming and J lost 6 bases; unmatched junction nucleotides: 4. Looked up from germline, CDR1 is SEHNR and CDR2 is FQNEAQ (reference sequence). This CDR3 is 15 amino acids long. The CDR3: CASSLGAGGDEKLFF. CDR3 bases: TGTGCCAGCAGCTTAGGGGCAGGGGGCGATGAAAAACTGTTTTTT.

V gene TRBV6-1 combines with J gene TRBJ1-6, with 7 bases lining up with TRBD1. J was trimmed by 9 bases and V by 8 bases; bases with no gene match: 13. The V gene's germline CDR1 is MNHNS and CDR2 SASEGT. The CDR3 spans 15 residues. CDR3 nucleotide sequence: TGTGCCAGCCTGACAGGGCCGAGAGGTACTTCACCCCTCCACTTT. This gives the protein CASLTGPRGTSPLHF.

J is TRBJ1-2 and V is TRBV2; no clear D. This CDR3 comprises 12 residues. V lost 0 bases, J lost 9 bases, and 8 bases lay in between. Per germline, CDR1 SNHLY and CDR2 FYNNEI. CDR3 sequence reads: CASSEALGSYTF. The CDR3 DNA sequence: TGTGCCAGCAGTGAAGCGCTCGGGAGCTACACCTTC. Full variable domain (outside the CDR3, taken from reference TRBV2 and TRBJ1-2): EPEVTQTPSHQVTQMGQEVILRCVPISNHLYFYWYRQILGQKVEFLVSFYNNEISEKSEIFDDQFSVERPDGSNFTLKIRSTKLEDSAMYFCASSEALGSYTFGSGTRLTVV.

This sequence joins TRBV6-1 and TRBJ2-1, with a possible D match to TRBD2 (6 bases). V lost 1 base to trimming and J lost 7 bases, with 14 bases between them. This CDR3 has 15 residues. CDR1 and CDR2 from the germline V gene are MNHNS and SASEGT. CDR3 region: CASSEDWTGDNEQFF. The DNA of the CDR3 is TGTGCCAGCAGTGAAGACTGGACGGGAGATAATGAGCAGTTCTTC.

The V call is TRBV11-2, the J call TRBJ2-1; D is possibly TRBD2 (6 bases). In germline, CDR1 is SGHAT, CDR2 FQNNGV. V lost 6 bases and J 5 bases, leaving 14 bases between the germline ends. The CDR3 runs 14 residues. CDR3 in DNA: TGTGCCAGCAGGGTGCGGGGCCAAAACAATGAGCAGTTCTTC. This sequence encodes CASRVRGQNNEQFF.

This clone was seen a single time. The chain combines TRBV10-3 with TRBJ1-2; D uncertain. The V and J ends lost 1 base and 3 bases respectively, with 6 bases between them. The CDR3 covers 13 residues. The germline V gene has CDR1 ENHRY and CDR2 SYGVKD. As DNA, the CDR3 is TGTGCCATCAGTGAGTTAACGGACTATGGCTACACCTTC. Its protein product is CAISELTDYGYTF.

This chain connects TRBV7-9 to TRBJ2-5; 10 positions match TRBD2. Germline-derived CDR1 and CDR2 are SEHNR and FQNEAQ (reference sequence). The CDR3 is 14 residues long. With 5 bases clipped from V and 4 bases from J, the junction kept 4 bases outside the gene matches. Written as DNA, the CDR3 is TGTGCCAGCAGCCCGGGACTAGCGACAGAGACCCAGTACTTC. This encodes CASSPGLATETQYF.

The J gene is TRBJ2-7, the V gene TRBV7-9, with D possibly TRBD2 on 5 matching bases. CDR1 SEHNR and CDR2 FQNEAQ come from the germline V gene (reference sequence). There are 12 residues in the CDR3. Trimming removed 6 bases from V and 4 bases from J, with 10 bases in between. CDR3: CASRRRGYEQYF. CDR3 sequence (DNA): TGTGCCAGCAGACGTCGGGGTTACGAGCAGTACTTC.

Concerning this clone itself: In the same sample, other DNA sequences code for this CDR3. The chain has TRBV9 and TRBJ2-3, with D possibly matching TRBD2 (6 bases). Germline V gene sequence: CDR1 SGDLS, CDR2 YYNGEE. With 3 bases removed from V and 2 bases from J, the gap between germline ends came to 13 bases. There are 15 residues in the CDR3. The CDR3: CASSAFGGVTDTQYF. CDR3 DNA: TGTGCCAGCAGCGCATTTGGCGGGGTCACAGATACGCAGTATTTT.

The chain carries TRBV7-9 and TRBJ1-1; 7 nucleotides agree with TRBD1. V shed 5 bases and J 6 bases; nucleotides not matched to a gene: 12. Germline V gives CDR1 SEHNR, CDR2 FQNEAQ (reference sequence). The CDR3 has 15 amino acids. Here the CDR3 reads CASSLGQVGGSEAFF. CDR3 sequence (DNA): TGTGCCAGCAGCCTTGGACAGGTTGGCGGCTCTGAAGCTTTCTTT.

The V and J genes are TRBV4-1 and TRBJ2-7; 10 bases map to TRBD1. V lost 3 bases and J lost 3; bases outside the gene matches: 5. The CDR3 length is 15 residues. Germline CDR1 reads MGHRA; CDR2 reads YSYEKL. Here the CDR3 DNA reads TGCGCCAGCAGCCACCCCGGGACAGGGGACTACGAGCAGTACTTC. Its protein product is CASSHPGTGDYEQYF.

The chain has TRBV7-8 and TRBJ2-1, with a possible D match to TRBD2 (5 bases). Germline-derived CDR1 and CDR2 are SGHVS and FQNEAQ. The CDR3 length is 13 residues. Trimming stripped 2 bases from V and 8 bases from J, with 10 bases between. The CDR3 bases are TGTGCCAGCAGCTTATTCGGGGTACATGAGCAGTTCTTC. Translation gives CASSLFGVHEQFF.

CDR3 DNA sequence: TGTGCCAGCAGCTCCTCCTCCTACGAGCAGTACTTC. It encodes CASSSSSYEQYF. The chain couples TRBV11-3 to TRBJ2-7; D remains unclear. In germline, CDR1 is SGHNT, CDR2 YENEEA. Trimming removed 4 bases at V and 0 bases at J, with 4 bases between. This CDR3 is built from 12 residues.

Worth noting for this clone: Other DNA sequences from this sample encode an identical CDR3 as well. V and J are TRBV6-5 and TRBJ1-1, with 7 bases fitting TRBD1. CDR1 and CDR2 (germline): MNHEY, SVGAGI. The CDR3 contains 13 residues. Trimming took 0 bases from V and 5 from J; bases not matched to a gene: 0. Here the CDR3 reads CASSYSRGTEAFF. The CDR3 DNA follows: TGTGCCAGCAGTTACTCCAGGGGGACTGAAGCTTTCTTT.

The CDR3 sequence is CASSFAGQEAYEQYF. Written as DNA, the CDR3 is TGTGCCAGCAGCTTCGCCGGACAGGAAGCCTACGAGCAGTACTTC. The chain is built from TRBV7-9 and TRBJ2-7; 7 bases are shared with TRBD1. With V trimmed by 3 bases and J by 2 bases, 7 bases remained unmatched. Germline-derived CDR1 and CDR2 are SEHNR and FQNEAQ (reference sequence). The CDR3 has 15 amino acids.

The rearrangement joins TRBV28 to TRBJ1-3; no reliable D call. Germline loops: CDR1 MDHEN, CDR2 SYDVKM. The CDR3 runs 15 residues. Between the trimmed V and J ends, which lost 5 bases and 3 bases, there was a span of 14 bases. The CDR3 bases are TGTGCCAGCAGTGGTGAAGCACCCTTTGGAAACACCATATATTTT. Its translation is CASSGEAPFGNTIYF.

The V call is TRBV12-5, the J call TRBJ2-3; 10 bases match TRBD1. CDR1 is LGHNT and CDR2 is FRNRAP in the germline V gene. The CDR3 length is 18 residues. J was trimmed by 6 bases and V by 3 bases; bases with no gene match: 15. The CDR3 loop reads CASGLFPIAGTGADTQYF. The CDR3 DNA reads as TGTGCTAGTGGTTTATTCCCTATCGCCGGGACAGGGGCCGATACGCAGTATTTT.

The V call is TRBV7-9, the J call TRBJ2-7, with D possibly matching TRBD2 (6 bases). Germline CDR1 reads SEHNR; CDR2 reads FQNEAQ (reference sequence). The CDR3 spans 12 residues. The V gene lost 4 bases and the J gene lost 12 bases, with 16 bases spanning the gap. The CDR3 loop is CASSSSGLSLYF. CDR3 DNA: TGTGCCAGCAGCTCGAGCGGACTATCGCTGTACTTC.

The V gene is TRBV28, the J gene TRBJ1-2, with TRBD1 matching over 11 bases. V trimming: 6 bases; J trimming: 4 bases; junction bases outside the gene matches: 7. From germline, CDR1 is MDHEN and CDR2 SYDVKM. The CDR3 runs to 15 residues. CDR3 coding DNA: TGTGCCAGCAGGGAGGGACAGGGGGTGTCCTATGGCTACACCTTC. It encodes CASREGQGVSYGYTF.

Only one count was recorded for this clone. J is TRBJ1-1 and V is TRBV6-6; TRBD1 aligns across 9 bases. Germline trimming cut 7 bases from V and 5 bases from J; bases unmatched to any gene: 11. The CDR3 runs 15 residues. Germline loops: CDR1 MNHNY, CDR2 SVGAGI (reference sequence). For the CDR3, the DNA is TGTGCCAGCACAATCACAGGGGGCGCAGGAACTGAAGCTTTCTTT. It encodes CASTITGGAGTEAFF.

The chain joins TRBV7-2 to TRBJ2-1, with TRBD2 identical over 8 bases. Germline V CDR1 and CDR2: SGHTA, FQGNSA. The CDR3 has 15 amino acids. Unmatched junction bases numbered 5, after V lost 3 bases and J lost 4 bases. CDR3 DNA: TGTGCCAGCAGCTTCGCGGGGGGACCATACAATGAGCAGTTCTTC. Its protein product is CASSFAGGPYNEQFF.

The chain has TRBV30 and TRBJ2-2; D is unresolved. CDR3 size: 13 residues. Deletions cut 8 bases from V and 3 bases from J, with 13 bases between. CDR1 GTSNPN and CDR2 SVGIG come from the germline V gene (reference sequence). CDR3 sequence reads: CARMGQDTGELFF. The CDR3 bases are TGTGCCCGGATGGGCCAGGACACCGGGGAGCTGTTTTTT.

This clone has just a few counts. The chain has TRBV6-1 and TRBJ1-1; D is perhaps TRBD1 (5 bases). V lost 2 bases and J lost 4, with 11 bases in between. This CDR3 contains 14 residues. CDR1 and CDR2 (germline): MNHNS, SASEGT. The CDR3 loop is CASSERWGGTEAFF. For the CDR3, the DNA is TGTGCCAGCAGTGAAAGGTGGGGCGGCACTGAAGCTTTCTTT.

The chain uses TRBV4-2 and TRBJ2-3; D not certain. V lost 0 bases, J lost 4 bases, and 8 bases lay in between. The CDR3 is made up of 14 amino acids. Germline lookup yields CDR1 LGHNA and CDR2 YNFKEQ. The CDR3 region has the DNA TGTGCCAGCAGCCAAGATTTTACGGCAGATACGCAGTATTTT. Its translation: CASSQDFTADTQYF.

The table lists this clone with a count of one. The gene calls are TRBV5-1 and TRBJ2-1; 9 bases match TRBD1. The CDR3 contains 16 residues. Per germline, CDR1 SGHRS and CDR2 YFSETQ. Trimming removed 5 bases from V and 4 bases from J; junction bases left unmatched: 10. The CDR3 protein is CASRHFGDRAYNEQFF. The CDR3 DNA follows: TGCGCCAGCAGGCACTTCGGGGACAGGGCTTACAATGAGCAGTTCTTC.

This clone has only one observation. The CDR3 region is CASTPAGVGTDTQYF. CDR3 bases: TGTGCCAGCACCCCAGCGGGAGTCGGCACAGATACGCAGTATTTT. The V gene is TRBV5-8, the J gene TRBJ2-3, with 8 bases aligning to TRBD2. CDR1 is SGHTS and CDR2 is YDEGEE in the germline V gene. V lost 6 bases and J lost 1; bases outside the gene matches: 7. This CDR3 contains 15 residues.

J is TRBJ2-1 and V is TRBV30, with 7 positions matching TRBD2. The CDR3 has 16 residues. The V gene end was trimmed by 2 bases and the J gene end by 0 bases; junction bases not matched to a gene: 7. CDR1 is GTSNPN and CDR2 is SVGIG in the germline V gene (reference sequence). This chain's CDR3 is CAWSTWGGNSYNEQFF. DNA of the CDR3: TGTGCCTGGAGTACCTGGGGGGGGAACTCCTACAATGAGCAGTTCTTC.

The V and J genes are TRBV25-1 and TRBJ2-2, with 7 nucleotides matching TRBD1. The germline V gene has CDR1 MGHDK and CDR2 SYGVNS. CDR3 length: 15 amino acids. J was trimmed by 5 bases and V by 3 bases; bases with no gene match: 6. This chain's CDR3 is CASSETTGITGELFF. DNA for the CDR3: TGTGCCAGCAGTGAGACGACAGGGATTACCGGGGAGCTGTTTTTT.